This TCR beta chain was captured in a study of spatial heterogeneity in lung cancer. Broader study findings: Higher tumor mutation counts went along with higher counts of expanded intratumoral alpha and beta TCRs. Tumor T cells had an estimated coverage that came to about 7% for alpha chains and more than 11% for beta chains.

The table lists this clonotype with many counts. The antigen remains unidentified. MiXCR was run by TCRdb on the 5' RACE reads, yielding one entry per CDR3 protein. This table holds around 20,000 distinct CDR3 sequences, 7.5% found once. The CDR3 extends over 15 amino acids. The V gene's germline CDR1 is KGHSH and CDR2 LQKENI. Trimming stripped 2 bases from V and 1 base from J, with 11 bases between. The time point denotes: sample taken at primary tumor resection. The sample here was lung tumor tissue, taken at surgery. The chain couples TRBV18 to TRBJ1-1; no definite D call. The clonotype was recovered from a male donor with early-stage non-small cell lung cancer. CDR3 coding DNA: TGTGCCAGCTCACCATCACGGGCGAGGAACACTGAAGCTTTCTTT. Translating it yields CASSPSRARNTEAFF.